These T cell receptor beta chains were read from a single sample in a study of radiotherapy plus CTLA-4 blockade in lung cancer. Assay used: immunoSEQ multiplex PCR; TCRdb lists only in-frame clones, some missing. The sample carries some 100,000 clones, 78% recorded once. Sequencing was performed on peripheral blood, taken from a patient treated with radiotherapy plus ipilimumab. The origin of the receptors is a human donor with non-small cell lung cancer who had a partial response to radiotherapy plus ipilimumab. The CDR3 runs from the conserved cysteine through the conserved F or W. D genes are given only for firm matches. Size is omitted from some rows. Given values are once, few, many or a class for expanded clones.

clone_size j_call d_call v_call cdr3_nt cdr3_aa
few TRBJ2-7 . TRBV6-5 TGTGCCAGCAGTTATATTTGGCAGGGGGGCGAGCAGTACTTC CASSYIWQGGEQYF
. TRBJ1-2 . TRBV16 TGTGCCAGCAGCCAAGACACCGTGGGCTACACCTTC CASSQDTVGYTF
. TRBJ1-2 . TRBV18 TGTGCCAGCTCCCGCGGGGGTACCCTCTATGGCTACACCTTC CASSRGGTLYGYTF
. TRBJ1-2 . TRBV2 TGTGCCTCAAAGGGGGAGGGAATCTATGGCTACACCTTC CASKGEGIYGYTF
few TRBJ2-5 . TRBV5-4 TGTGCCAGCAGCTTGGGACAGTTGACGCAAGAGACCCAGTACTTC CASSLGQLTQETQYF
once TRBJ2-1 . TRBV30 TGTGCCTGGAGCGCTCTGAGGGTCAACAATGAGCAGTTCTTC CAWSALRVNNEQFF
. TRBJ2-5 TRBD1 TRBV28 TGTGCCAGCAGTTTTTCTGACAGGGGGTTCGGCGCGACCCAGTACTTC CASSFSDRGFGATQYF
. TRBJ1-2 TRBD1 TRBV27 TGTGCCAGCAGTTCGCTTCGGACAGGGAACTTGGGCTACACCTTC CASSSLRTGNLGYTF
few TRBJ1-3 . TRBV5-4 TGTGCCAGCAGCCCTCCGGCTGGAAACACCATATATTTT CASSPPAGNTIYF
. TRBJ1-1 . TRBV6-5 TGTGCCAGCAGTACCCCTGACACGACGGCTGAAGCTTTCTTT CASSTPDTTAEAFF
. TRBJ2-5 . TRBV5-1 TGCGCCAGCAGCCCGGGACACGTAGAGACCCAGTACTTC CASSPGHVETQYF
few TRBJ1-2 . TRBV5-1 TGCGCCAGCAGCCCCGAAGCGGCGGTAAACTATGGCTACACCTTC CASSPEAAVNYGYTF
once TRBJ2-3 TRBD2 TRBV7-9 TGTGCCAGCAGCCTAACTAGCGGGTCCACAGATACGCAGTATTTT CASSLTSGSTDTQYF
. TRBJ1-4 TRBD1 TRBV29-1 TGCAGCGTCCTGGACAGGGGTAATGAAAAACTGTTTTTT CSVLDRGNEKLFF
. TRBJ2-5 . TRBV5-1 TGCGCCAGCAGCTTTCAACAGGGTCAAGAGACCCAGTACTTC CASSFQQGQETQYF
. TRBJ1-3 TRBD1 TRBV27 TGTGCCAGCAGTGCCTGGGACAGCTCTGGAAACACCATATATTTT CASSAWDSSGNTIYF
. TRBJ2-1 TRBD1 TRBV6-6 TGTGCCAGCAGGACAGGGGGGCTCTTTTACAATGAGCAGTTCTTC CASRTGGLFYNEQFF
. TRBJ2-7 TRBD1 TRBV5-4 TGTGCCAGCAGCAAGGGACAGCCCTACGAGCAGTACTTC CASSKGQPYEQYF
. TRBJ2-1 TRBD2 TRBV10-3 TGTGCCTCCACCGGGCGGGAGGGCCTCTACAATGAGCAGTTCTTC CASTGREGLYNEQFF
. TRBJ1-1 TRBD1 TRBV27 TGTGCCAGCACAGACAGGGTCCGGCTTGAAGCTTTCTTT CASTDRVRLEAFF
. TRBJ2-7 . TRBV27 TGTGCCAGCAGTCCCCTGAACTCCTACGAGCAGTACTTC CASSPLNSYEQYF
once TRBJ2-5 . TRBV21-1 TGTGCCAGCAGCAAAGAAGGGGGAGAGGGGCTTCAAGAGACCCAGTACTTC CASSKEGGEGLQETQYF
few TRBJ2-2 TRBD2 TRBV6-5 TGTGCCAGCAGTTACGGGGCGGGAGGGCACGATAGGGAGCTGTTTTTT CASSYGAGGHDRELFF
. TRBJ2-1 TRBD1 TRBV14 TGTGCCAGCAGCCCCCAACAGGGGTCCTACAATGAGCAGTTCTTC CASSPQQGSYNEQFF
. TRBJ1-1 . TRBV9 TGTGCCAGCAGCGTAGCTCTCGTCGGTCGGGGCACTGAAGCTTTCTTT CASSVALVGRGTEAFF